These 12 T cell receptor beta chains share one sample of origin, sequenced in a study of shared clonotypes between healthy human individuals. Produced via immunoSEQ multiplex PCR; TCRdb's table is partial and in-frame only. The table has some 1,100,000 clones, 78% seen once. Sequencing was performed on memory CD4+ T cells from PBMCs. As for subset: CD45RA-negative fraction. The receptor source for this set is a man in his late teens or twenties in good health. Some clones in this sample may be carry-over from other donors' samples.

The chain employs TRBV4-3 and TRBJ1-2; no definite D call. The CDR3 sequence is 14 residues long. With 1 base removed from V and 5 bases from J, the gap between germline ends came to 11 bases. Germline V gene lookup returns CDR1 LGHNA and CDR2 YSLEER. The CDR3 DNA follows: TGCGCCAGCAGCCAAGCGACAAGGGATTATGGCTACACCTTC. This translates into CASSQATRDYGYTF.

For the CDR3, the DNA is TGTGCCAGCAGCGAAGCAGGGGTGTTTGGCTATGGCTACACCTTC. Amino acids: CASSEAGVFGYGYTF. The rearrangement joins TRBV7-9 to TRBJ1-2; perhaps TRBD1 as D (6 bases). V lost 5 bases, J lost 4 bases, and 17 bases lay in between. Germline CDR1 reads SEHNR; CDR2 reads FQNEAQ (reference sequence). The CDR3 totals 15 residues.

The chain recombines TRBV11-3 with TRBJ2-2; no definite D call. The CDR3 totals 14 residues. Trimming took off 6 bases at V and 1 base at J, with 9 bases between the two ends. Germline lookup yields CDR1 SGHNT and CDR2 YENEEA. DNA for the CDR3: TGTGCCAGCAGTCGGATTAGGAACACCGGGGAGCTGTTTTTT. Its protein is CASSRIRNTGELFF.

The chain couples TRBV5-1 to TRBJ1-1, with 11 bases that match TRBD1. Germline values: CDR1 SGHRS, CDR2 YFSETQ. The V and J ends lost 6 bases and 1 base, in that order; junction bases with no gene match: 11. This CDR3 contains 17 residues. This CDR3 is CASTPTGQGAGNTEAFF. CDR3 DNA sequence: TGCGCCAGCACTCCGACCGGACAGGGGGCTGGGAACACTGAAGCTTTCTTT.

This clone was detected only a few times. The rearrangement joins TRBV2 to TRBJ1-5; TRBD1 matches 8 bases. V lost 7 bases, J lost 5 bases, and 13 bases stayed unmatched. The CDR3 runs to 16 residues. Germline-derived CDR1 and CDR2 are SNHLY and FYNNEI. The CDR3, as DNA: TGTGCCAGCACTTCCTTTGGACAGGGCCGGGATCAGCCCCAGCATTTT. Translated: CASTSFGQGRDQPQHF.

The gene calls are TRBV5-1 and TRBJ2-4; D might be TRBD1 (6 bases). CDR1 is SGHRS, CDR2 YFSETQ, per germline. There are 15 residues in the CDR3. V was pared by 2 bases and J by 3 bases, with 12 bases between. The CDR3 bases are TGCGCCAGCAGCTTCCTACAGGGTGACAAAAACATTCAGTACTTC. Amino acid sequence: CASSFLQGDKNIQYF.

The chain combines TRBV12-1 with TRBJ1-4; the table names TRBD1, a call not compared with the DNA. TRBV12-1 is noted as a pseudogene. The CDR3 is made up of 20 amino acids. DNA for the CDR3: TGTGCCAGCAGCACCCAGCGTGGCAGGGGGAGCAGCGTAACTAATGAAAAACTGTTTTTT. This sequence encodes CASSTQRGRGSSVTNEKLFF.

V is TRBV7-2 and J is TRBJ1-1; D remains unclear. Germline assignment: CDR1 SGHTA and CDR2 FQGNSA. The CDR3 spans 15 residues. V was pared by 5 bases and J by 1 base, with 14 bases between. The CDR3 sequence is CASSPPPFGNTEAFF. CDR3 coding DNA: TGTGCCAGCAGCCCGCCCCCGTTCGGGAACACTGAAGCTTTCTTT.

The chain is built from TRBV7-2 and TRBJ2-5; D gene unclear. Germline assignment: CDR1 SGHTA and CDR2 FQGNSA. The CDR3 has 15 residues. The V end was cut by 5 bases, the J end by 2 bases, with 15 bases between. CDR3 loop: CASSTSLSAQETQYF. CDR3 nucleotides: TGTGCCAGCAGCACCAGTCTTTCCGCTCAAGAGACCCAGTACTTC.

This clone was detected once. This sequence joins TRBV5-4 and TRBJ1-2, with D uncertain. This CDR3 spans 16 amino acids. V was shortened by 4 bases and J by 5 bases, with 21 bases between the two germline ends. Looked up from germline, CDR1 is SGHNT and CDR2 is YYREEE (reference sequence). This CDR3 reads CASSPGSAELWYGYTF. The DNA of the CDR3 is TGTGCCAGCAGCCCTGGATCCGCTGAACTATGGTATGGCTACACCTTC.

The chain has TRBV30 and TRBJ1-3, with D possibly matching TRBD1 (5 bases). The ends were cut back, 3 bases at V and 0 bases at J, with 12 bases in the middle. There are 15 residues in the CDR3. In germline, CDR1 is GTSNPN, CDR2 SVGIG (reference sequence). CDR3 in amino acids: CAWRGGGNSGNTIYF. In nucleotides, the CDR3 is TGTGCCTGGAGGGGCGGGGGGAACTCTGGAAACACCATATATTTT.

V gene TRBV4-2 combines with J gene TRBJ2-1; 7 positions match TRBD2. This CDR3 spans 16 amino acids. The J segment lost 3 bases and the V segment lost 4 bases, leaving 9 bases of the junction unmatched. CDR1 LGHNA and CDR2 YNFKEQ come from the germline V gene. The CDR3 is CASSRSGGRDYNEQFF. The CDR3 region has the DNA TGTGCCAGCAGCCGGAGCGGCGGGAGAGACTACAATGAGCAGTTCTTC.